These 25 T cell receptor beta chains were all obtained from the same sample, sequenced in a study of blood T cell repertoires in COVID-19. Repertoires were generated with immunoSEQ multiplex PCR, while TCRdb's copy carries only in-frame clones and drops some. The sample yields approximately 500,000 clones, 85% to 90% seen once. The sequencing sample was made of PBMCs or T cells enriched from blood (not recorded which). These receptors all come from a woman between 35 and 50 years old who had recovered from COVID-19.

This chain connects TRBV5-1 to TRBJ2-5; tentative D call: TRBD1 (6 bases). CDR3 length: 16 residues. Germline CDR1 SGHRS, CDR2 YFSETQ. V was pared by 4 bases and J by 0 bases, with 16 bases between. The CDR3 DNA reads as TGCGCCAGCAGCCGAGATCCGGGACAAGACCAAGAGACCCAGTACTTC. Translation: CASSRDPGQDQETQYF.

The chain has TRBV27 and TRBJ1-5; 10 positions agree with TRBD1. The germline CDR1 and CDR2 sequences are MNHEY and SMNVEV (reference sequence). The CDR3 consists of 15 residues. After removal of 5 bases from V and 5 bases from J, the junction contained 6 bases not matched to a gene. For the CDR3, the DNA is TGTGCCAGCAGTACCGGGACAGGGGTTTATCAGCCCCAGCATTTT. Translation gives CASSTGTGVYQPQHF.

This chain connects TRBV27 to TRBJ2-7; tentative D call: TRBD1 (6 bases). The CDR3 has 11 residues. The germline V gene has CDR1 MNHEY and CDR2 SMNVEV (reference sequence). The V gene lost 8 bases and the J gene lost 6 bases, with 11 bases spanning the gap. CDR3 sequence: CASSTGGEQYF. CDR3 sequence (DNA): TGTGCCAGCTCGACAGGAGGCGAGCAGTACTTC.

This chain joins TRBV7-9 and TRBJ1-1; TRBD1 is a possible D gene (5 bases). The ends were cut back, 5 bases at V and 2 bases at J, with 15 bases in the middle. CDR1 is SEHNR, CDR2 FQNEAQ, per germline (reference sequence). CDR3 length: 15 amino acids. The CDR3 here is CASSPQGGINTEAFF. DNA for the CDR3: TGTGCCAGCAGCCCGCAGGGTGGGATCAACACTGAAGCTTTCTTT.

CDR3 sequence reads: CASSFGTGLETQYF. CDR3 nucleotides: TGTGCCAGCAGCTTTGGGACAGGGTTAGAGACCCAGTACTTC. The rearrangement uses TRBV7-8 and TRBJ2-5, with 9 positions matching TRBD1. Trimming removed 3 bases from V and 4 bases from J; junction bases left unmatched: 3. CDR1 and CDR2 (germline): SGHVS, FQNEAQ. The CDR3 totals 14 residues.

The V call is TRBV5-1, the J call TRBJ2-5; 8 bases align to TRBD1. CDR3 length: 14 residues. CDR1 and CDR2 (germline): SGHRS, YFSETQ. Trimming cost V 4 bases and J 3 bases; bases outside gene matches: 5. In nucleotides, the CDR3 is TGCGCCAGCAGCACCCAGACAGGGGAAGAGACCCAGTACTTC. Translating it yields CASSTQTGEETQYF.

This clone was seen only once. The chain links TRBV5-1 to TRBJ1-4; D is possibly TRBD1 (5 bases). The CDR3 is 14 amino acids. V shed 4 bases and J shed 7 bases, with 14 bases lying between them. Germline CDR1 is SGHRS and CDR2 is YFSETQ. The CDR3 sequence is CASSLGGVGEKLFF. The CDR3 DNA reads as TGCGCCAGCAGCCTGGGGGGGGTAGGTGAAAAACTGTTTTTT.

DNA of the CDR3: TGTGCCAGCAGCCCATCGGTGCAGCCCCAGCATTTT. This gives the protein CASSPSVQPQHF. The chain has TRBV7-8 and TRBJ1-5; no reliable D call. CDR3 length: 12 residues. The V end was cut by 5 bases, the J end by 7 bases, with 9 bases between. The germline gives CDR1 SGHVS, CDR2 FQNEAQ. Using reference TRBV7-8 and TRBJ1-5 for the parts outside the CDR3, the full variable domain is GAGVSQSPRYKVAKRGQDVALRCDPISGHVSLFWYQQALGQGPEFLTYFQNEAQLDKSGLPSDRFFAERPEGSVSTLKIQRTQQEDSAVYLCASSPSVQPQHFGDGTRLSIL.

The chain uses TRBV10-3 and TRBJ1-1; no definite D call. From germline, CDR1 is ENHRY and CDR2 SYGVKD. This CDR3 contains 13 residues. V lost 6 bases and J 1 base, leaving 9 bases between the germline ends. CDR3 residues: CAIRLWSNTEAFF. As DNA, the CDR3 is TGTGCCATCAGGCTATGGTCGAACACTGAAGCTTTCTTT.

The chain joins TRBV14 to TRBJ1-1, with 7 bases identical to TRBD1. Germline V CDR1 and CDR2: SGHDN, FVKESK. This CDR3 region has 12 residues. The V segment lost 2 bases and the J segment 8 bases; nucleotides outside the gene matches: 2. DNA for the CDR3: TGTGCCAGCAGCCAACAGGGGGTCGAAGCTTTCTTT. Its protein product is CASSQQGVEAFF.

The rearrangement links TRBV5-4 to TRBJ1-5; D gene uncertain. The V end lost 0 bases, the J end lost 3 bases, and 7 bases lay between the germline ends. Germline V CDR1 and CDR2: SGHNT, YYREEE (reference sequence). The CDR3 has 14 amino acids. The CDR3 protein is CASSLDLNNQPQHF. Written as DNA, the CDR3 is TGTGCCAGCAGCTTGGACTTAAACAATCAGCCCCAGCATTTT.

The chain employs TRBV19 and TRBJ2-2; 8 bases are a match to TRBD1. V shed 5 bases, J shed 0 bases, and the junction held 2 bases outside the gene matches. The CDR3 loop spans 15 amino acids. Germline-derived CDR1 and CDR2 are LNHDA and SQIVND (reference sequence). CDR3 in DNA: TGTGCCAGTAGTCCGGACAGGGCGAACACCGGGGAGCTGTTTTTT. It yields the protein CASSPDRANTGELFF.

This clone was found a few times. The chain combines TRBV3-1 (or the pseudogene TRBV3-2) with TRBJ1-2; maybe TRBD1 (5 bases). Trimming took 3 bases from V and 4 from J, leaving 18 bases between them. Germline V gene lookup returns CDR1 LGHDT and CDR2 YNNKEL (reference sequence). This CDR3 is 16 amino acids long. This CDR3 reads CASSQGTGALGYGYTF. DNA of the CDR3: TGTGCCAGCAGCCAGGGTACTGGGGCCCTCGGCTATGGCTACACCTTC.

V is TRBV18 and J is TRBJ1-1, with 7 bases lining up with TRBD1. The CDR3 covers 17 residues. J was trimmed by 0 bases and V by 3 bases; bases with no gene match: 10. Germline assignment: CDR1 KGHSH and CDR2 LQKENI. The CDR3 bases are TGTGCCAGCTCACCCTCTCAACCGGGACAGATGAACACTGAAGCTTTCTTT. Protein sequence: CASSPSQPGQMNTEAFF.

This sequence joins TRBV6-1 and TRBJ1-5; no clear D gene. CDR3 length equals 16 residues. V lost 0 bases, J lost 3 bases, and 12 bases lay in between. Germline V gene data show CDR1 as MNHNS and CDR2 as SASEGT. CDR3 sequence reads: CASSEAWRVDNQPQHF. The CDR3 nucleotides read TGTGCCAGCAGTGAAGCATGGAGGGTTGACAATCAGCCCCAGCATTTT.

The chain recombines TRBV5-8 with TRBJ2-1; the match to TRBD2 covers 9 bases. Germline V gene sequence: CDR1 SGHTS, CDR2 YDEGEE. CDR3 length: 15 amino acids. V lost 4 bases and J lost 2; bases outside the gene matches: 4. As DNA, the CDR3 is TGTGCCAGCAGCAAGACTAGCGGTACCTACAATGAGCAGTTCTTC. Translated: CASSKTSGTYNEQFF.

The rearrangement links TRBV28 to TRBJ1-5; no clear D. Trimming took 4 bases from V and 5 from J, leaving 15 bases between them. The CDR3 is made up of 15 amino acids. Germline CDR1 reads MDHEN; CDR2 reads SYDVKM. CDR3 nucleotides: TGTGCCAGCAGTTCCGCGGGAAGGGCAGATCAGCCCCAGCATTTT. Translation: CASSSAGRADQPQHF.

The rearrangement links TRBV27 to TRBJ2-1; 10 bases match TRBD2. Germline CDR1 and CDR2: MNHEY and SMNVEV (reference sequence). After removal of 5 bases from V and 6 bases from J, the junction contained 7 bases not matched to a gene. The CDR3 covers 15 residues. CDR3 bases: TGTGCCAGCAGTCTCCGGCTAGCGGGAGCCAATGAGCAGTTCTTC. It yields the protein CASSLRLAGANEQFF.

A single count supports this clone. The gene calls are TRBV18 and TRBJ2-5, with D possibly TRBD1 on 5 matching bases. This CDR3 contains 15 residues. Germline values: CDR1 KGHSH, CDR2 LQKENI. Deletions cut 0 bases from V and 5 bases from J, with 13 bases between. Here the CDR3 reads CASSPPAQGPETQYF. CDR3 DNA sequence: TGTGCCAGCTCACCACCGGCGCAGGGCCCGGAGACCCAGTACTTC.

V and J are TRBV14 and TRBJ1-1; D perhaps matches TRBD1 (5 bases). Germline CDR1 and CDR2: SGHDN and FVKESK. This CDR3 region has 15 residues. Deletions cut 2 bases from V and 3 bases from J, with 13 bases between. CDR3 amino acids: CASSQWTGGDTEAFF. In DNA, the CDR3 is TGTGCCAGCAGCCAATGGACGGGGGGTGACACTGAAGCTTTCTTT.

The gene calls are TRBV27 and TRBJ1-5; 7 bases are shared with TRBD1. The germline V gene has CDR1 MNHEY and CDR2 SMNVEV (reference sequence). The junction had 8 bases not matched to a gene; V was cut back by 2 bases and J by 4 bases. The CDR3 covers 16 residues. CDR3 nucleotide sequence: TGTGCCAGCAGTTTAGGTGGAGGACAGGCAAATCAGCCCCAGCATTTT. It translates to CASSLGGGQANQPQHF.

The chain uses TRBV7-2 and TRBJ2-3, with 10 bases fitting TRBD2. CDR3 size: 17 residues. Germline V gene sequence: CDR1 SGHTA, CDR2 FQGNSA. The V gene end was trimmed by 2 bases and the J gene end by 4 bases; junction bases not matched to a gene: 9. CDR3 bases: TGTGCCAGCAGCTTAAGATCCCCTCTAGCGGGAGCAGATACGCAGTATTTT. Protein: CASSLRSPLAGADTQYF.

This rearrangement joins TRBV9 to TRBJ2-2; 9 bases fit TRBD1. The CDR3 has 16 amino acids. Germline CDR1 reads SGDLS; CDR2 reads YYNGEE. Germline trimming cut 2 bases from V and 5 bases from J; bases unmatched to any gene: 7. CDR3: CASSVRQGVGTGELFF. The CDR3 bases are TGTGCCAGCAGCGTTCGACAGGGGGTTGGTACCGGGGAGCTGTTTTTT.

V usage is TRBV7-2 and J usage is TRBJ1-3, with D hard to call. V was trimmed by 5 bases and J by 0 bases, leaving 8 bases between them. This CDR3 comprises 14 residues. Germline lookup yields CDR1 SGHTA and CDR2 FQGNSA. The CDR3 nucleotides are TGTGCCAGCAGCCCAGGCCTCTCTGGAAACACCATATATTTT. Translated: CASSPGLSGNTIYF.

This chain links TRBV25-1 with TRBJ2-7, with D possibly being TRBD1 (6 bases). The CDR3 is 13 amino acids. Per the germline V gene, CDR1 is MGHDK and CDR2 is SYGVNS. Trimming pared 8 bases from V and 3 bases from J, leaving 14 bases between. The CDR3 bases are TGTGCCAGCGGGGGCCTACAGGACTACGAGCAGTACTTC. Translated: CASGGLQDYEQYF.